This is a list of T cell receptor beta chains from one sample in a study of cytomegalovirus exposure and HLA in healthy donors. TCRdb keeps only in-frame clones here, not all; method: immunoSEQ multiplex PCR. The sample table includes nearly 200,000 clones. The sequenced sample was PBMCs. The receptor source for this set is a boy between 10 and 17 years old in good health and CMV-seronegative. The CDR3 runs from the conserved cysteine through the conserved F or W. D genes are given only for firm matches.

cdr3_nt,cdr3_aa,j_call,v_call,d_call
TGTGCCAGCAGCGCTGACAGGGGTTATGGCTACACCTTC,CASSADRGYGYTF,TRBJ1-2,TRBV7-6,TRBD1
TGTGCCAGCAGTGTATCAGAGCGAGGGGGAAACACTGAAGCTTTCTTT,CASSVSERGGNTEAFF,TRBJ1-1,TRBV2,-
TGTGCCAGCAGCTTATCAGGGACAGGGGGTTCCCCTTCCTACGAGCAGTACTTC,CASSLSGTGGSPSYEQYF,TRBJ2-7,TRBV5-5,TRBD1
TGTGCCAGCAGCTTAGTCCGGGGACAAGAGACCCAGTACTTC,CASSLVRGQETQYF,TRBJ2-5,TRBV7-9,-
TGTGCCAGCAGGGTTGGAGGCGCTAGCACAGATACGCAGTATTTT,CASRVGGASTDTQYF,TRBJ2-3,TRBV28,-
TGTGCCAGCAGTTCCGACAGCTTGAACACTGAAGCTTTCTTT,CASSSDSLNTEAFF,TRBJ1-1,TRBV7-9,-
TGTGCCAGCAGCGTTAGCGGGGGAGGTGAGCAGTACTTC,CASSVSGGGEQYF,TRBJ2-7,TRBV7-9,TRBD2
TGTGCCATCCGACCGGGACAAGGAAACTATGGCTACACCTTC,CAIRPGQGNYGYTF,TRBJ1-2,TRBV6-5,-
TGCGCCAGCAGCCAAGACGCAGGGGGAATTTACAATGAGCAGTTCTTC,CASSQDAGGIYNEQFF,TRBJ2-1,TRBV4-1,TRBD1
TGTGCCATCAGTGAGTCGACGGGGGAAGCTTTCTTT,CAISESTGEAFF,TRBJ1-1,TRBV10-3,-
TGTGCCAGCAGCTTGAGCCGACAGGTCAATCAGCCCCAGCATTTT,CASSLSRQVNQPQHF,TRBJ1-5,TRBV5-6,-
TGTGCCAGCAGCGTAGGTCCACAGACCACCTACGAGCAGTACTTC,CASSVGPQTTYEQYF,TRBJ2-7,TRBV9,-
TGTGCCAGCACGGGCTCGGAGGAAATTTACGAGCAGTACTTC,CASTGSEEIYEQYF,TRBJ2-7,TRBV2,-
TGTGCCAGCAGCCCACCTGGCGGGACTAGCAAACCGTATTTT,CASSPPGGTSKPYF,TRBJ2-3,TRBV5-6,TRBD2
TGCGCCAGCACCGGGACAGGGGAAGGTTTGCGGTATGGCTACACCTTC,CASTGTGEGLRYGYTF,TRBJ1-2,TRBV10-2,TRBD1
TGTGCCAGCAGTTACTCTGGGGGCCTTCACTATGGCTACACCTTC,CASSYSGGLHYGYTF,TRBJ1-2,TRBV6-5,-
TGTGCCAGCGGTGGGGGGCCGGGCGGTCAGAATACGCAGTATTTT,CASGGGPGGQNTQYF,TRBJ2-3,TRBV6-1,-
TGTGCCAGCAGACGGGGCGGGACAGGCGGGGAGCTGTTTTTT,CASRRGGTGGELFF,TRBJ2-2,TRBV19,TRBD1
TGTGCCAGCAGCCAAAGTTCTTCCACAGGAATGAACACTGAAGCTTTCTTT,CASSQSSSTGMNTEAFF,TRBJ1-1,TRBV14,-
TGCGCCAGCAGCATAGGGGCCACAGATACGCAGTATTTT,CASSIGATDTQYF,TRBJ2-3,TRBV4-1,-
TGTGCCAGCAGCGTAGGCGGAGTCCAAGAGACCCAGTACTTC,CASSVGGVQETQYF,TRBJ2-5,TRBV9,-
TGTGCCAGCAGTTTGGGGACATACCACAATGAGCAGTTCTTC,CASSLGTYHNEQFF,TRBJ2-1,TRBV28,-
TGCGCCAGCAGTGAGGACAGGGGACCCTACGAGCAGTACTTC,CASSEDRGPYEQYF,TRBJ2-7,TRBV10-2,TRBD1
TGTGCCAGCAGGAGAGGACTAGCGGGGGACTCCTACGAGCAGTACTTC,CASRRGLAGDSYEQYF,TRBJ2-7,TRBV27,TRBD2